This T cell receptor beta chain was documented in a study of read filtering for tumor transcriptome and immune sequencing (TCRdb year 2020). About the full investigation: Of the patients in the cohort, around 18 were male and fewer than 15 were female, and their mean age was approximately 70 years, with a range of about 47 to 85. As a main aim, a read-filtering strategy for immune repertoire data was addressed, with the specific question being whether clonotypes supported by a single read should be removed. Using the same bone marrow samples, the study compared TCR repertoires obtained by targeted immune repertoire sequencing with those obtained by bulk whole-transcriptome sequencing. Under revised international staging, about eight patients fell into R-ISS I, about 17 into R-ISS II and six or seven into R-ISS III. TCR-region mapped reads per sample ranged from about 4 to 11 million with IR-seq versus only roughly 75 to 1273 with RNA-seq. Whole-transcriptome libraries were prepared with the TruSeq RNA Access Library Prep Kit after DNase treatment.

TCR libraries were built from approximately 0.4 ug RNA with the Immunoverse kit, using molecular barcoded adaptors covering alpha/delta and beta/gamma chains. TCR library preparation used the same RNA that went into transcriptome sequencing. Sequencing of TCR libraries was carried out on an Illumina HiSeq 4000 with 2 x 150 cycles. In the authors' own workflow: MiXCR aligned TCR reads to human V, D, J and C references and assembled the aligned reads into CDR3 clonotypes, with quality filtering and error correction included. Clonotype counts and gene usage diversity were analyzed with the tcR package in R. For inspection of raw mapping reads, RNA-seq reads were mapped by STAR aligner version 2.5.3a onto GRCh37 of the human genome. To test how sequencing depth affected the clonotypes detected, IR-seq fastq files were randomly downsampled with Seqtk 1.3. The raw public reads went through TCRdb reprocessing: fastp at Q25, MiXCR clone calling, in-frame beta chains kept. Every CDR3 protein is listed once, alongside the most common genes and DNA of its rows. These V and J calls rely on TCRdb rather than the paper's analysis. The sample table lists approximately 20,000 distinct CDR3 sequences, around 13% of them with a count of one. Jointly, the top ten make up about 70% of the sample.

Broad study findings and their caveats: The correlation between IR-seq and RNA-seq shared clonotype proportions rose when single-read clonotypes were removed. The sorted CD138-negative fraction was composed of a mixed bone marrow immune population rather than of purified T cells. In IR-seq, approximately 82% of clonotypes but roughly 3.5% of total reads were represented by single-read clonotypes, whereas in RNA-seq, approximately 73% of clonotypes and around 45% of reads were represented by single-read clonotypes. Compared with RNA-seq, IR-seq captured clonotypes at much greater depth and more reliably, and a smaller IR-seq throughput was enough to identify most of the shared clonotypes.

Every patient had bone marrow sampled at the time of active disease. Isolation of bone marrow mononuclear cells was performed by Ficoll-Hypaque density gradient centrifugation. Myeloma plasma cells were removed and CD138-negative cells were collected by negative selection after labeling with CD138 magnetic microbeads on a MACS separator. Purity of the isolated cells was checked by flow cytometry on an Attune NxT using CD138 antibodies. Total RNA was extracted using TRIzol reagent and was quantified on a NanoDrop spectrophotometer. For each patient, the CD138-negative bone marrow sample underwent paired RNA-seq and IR-seq. The CDR3, from cysteine to phenylalanine, totals 15 residues. The CDR3 DNA has 45 bases and is translated from base 1. The germline V gene gives CDR1 as SNHLY and CDR2 as FYNNEI. The trim is 2 bases for V and 0 bases for J, with a gap of 11 bases between the germline ends. On this clonotype: Its antigen is unknown. No base qualities exist here, and no much larger clone lies one base off it.

The sequenced material came from a population of CD138-negative cells sorted from bone marrow. What this sample's cell subset or site label stands for: bone marrow mononuclear cells depleted of CD138+ plasma/myeloma cells by negative magnetic selection. The V and J segments used are TRBV2 and TRBJ2-7; no D gene call is confident. The clonotype was recovered from a donor aged 40 or older with multiple myeloma. This receptor carries the CDR3 CASSERYYLSYEQYF. In nucleotides, the sequence is TGTGCCAGCAGTGAAAGGTACTATCTCTCCTACGAGCAGTACTTC.